This T cell receptor beta chain was identified in a study of regulatory T cells in long-lasting Graves disease. Study-wide results and caveats: Between persistent patients, thousands of public clonotypes were shared, exceeding the 800 to 1,000 shared between new patients.

This clonotype was seen at least ten times. Antigen unknown. The authors built TCR beta libraries using iRepertoire HTBI primers and Arm-PCR of CDR3 regions. Each CDR3 protein gets one entry after TCRdb re-called the multiplex PCR reads with MiXCR. The sample has a few hundred thousand distinct CDR3 sequences, around a sixth seen once. V dropped 1 base and J dropped 2; count of bases not matched to a gene: 1. Germline V gene lookup returns CDR1 DFQATT and CDR2 SNEGSKA (reference sequence). The CDR3 extends over 14 amino acids. Noted time point: newly diagnosed GD, antithyroid drugs for less than 3 months. From RNA extracted from PBMCs, the TCR library was made. These data are also associated with another study on T cells in Graves' hyperthyroidism and ophthalmopathy.

The sequencing used peripheral blood mononuclear cells (PBMCs), collected at new diagnosis, from a patient treated with antithyroid drugs. The sequence was obtained from a woman aged 25 to 39 with Graves disease. This chain links TRBV20-1 with TRBJ2-1, with 8 bases aligning to TRBD2. The CDR3 nucleotides read TGCAGTGCTAGAGCGGGGGGGCCCTACAATGAGCAGTTCTTC. Protein product: CSARAGGPYNEQFF.